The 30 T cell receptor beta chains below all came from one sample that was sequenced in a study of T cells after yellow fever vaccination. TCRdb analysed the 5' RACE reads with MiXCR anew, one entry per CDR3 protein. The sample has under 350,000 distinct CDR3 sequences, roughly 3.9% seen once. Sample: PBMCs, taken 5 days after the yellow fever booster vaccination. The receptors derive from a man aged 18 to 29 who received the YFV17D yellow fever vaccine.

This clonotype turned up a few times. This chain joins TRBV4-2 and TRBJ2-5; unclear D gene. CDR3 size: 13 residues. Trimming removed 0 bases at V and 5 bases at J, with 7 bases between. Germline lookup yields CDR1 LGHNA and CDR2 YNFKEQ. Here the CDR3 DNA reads TGTGCCAGCAGCCAAGATCTCTCTGAGACCCAGTACTTC. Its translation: CASSQDLSETQYF.

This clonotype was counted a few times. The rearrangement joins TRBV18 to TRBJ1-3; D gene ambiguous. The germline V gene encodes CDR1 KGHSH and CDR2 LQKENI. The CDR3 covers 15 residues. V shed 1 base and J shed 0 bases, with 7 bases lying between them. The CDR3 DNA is TGTGCCAGCTCACCACTTGAGGTCTCTGGAAACACCATATATTTT. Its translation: CASSPLEVSGNTIYF.

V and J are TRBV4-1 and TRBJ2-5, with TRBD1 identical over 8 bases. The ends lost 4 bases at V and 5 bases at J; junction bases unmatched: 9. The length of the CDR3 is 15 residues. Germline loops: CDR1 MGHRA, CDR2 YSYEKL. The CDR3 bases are TGCGCCAGCAGCCGAACTTGGACAGGGCTGGAGACCCAGTACTTC. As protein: CASSRTWTGLETQYF.

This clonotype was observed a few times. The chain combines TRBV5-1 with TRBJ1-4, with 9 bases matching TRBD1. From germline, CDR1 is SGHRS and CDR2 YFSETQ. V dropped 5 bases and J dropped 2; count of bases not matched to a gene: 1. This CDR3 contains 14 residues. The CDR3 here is CASRGQGTNEKLFF. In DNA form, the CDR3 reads TGCGCCAGCAGAGGACAGGGGACTAATGAAAAACTGTTTTTT.

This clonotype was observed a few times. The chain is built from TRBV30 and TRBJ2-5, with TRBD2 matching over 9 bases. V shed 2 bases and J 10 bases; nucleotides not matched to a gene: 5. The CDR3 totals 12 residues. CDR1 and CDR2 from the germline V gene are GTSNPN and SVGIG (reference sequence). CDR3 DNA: TGTGCCTGGAGTAAAGCTAGCGGGATCCAGTACTTC. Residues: CAWSKASGIQYF.

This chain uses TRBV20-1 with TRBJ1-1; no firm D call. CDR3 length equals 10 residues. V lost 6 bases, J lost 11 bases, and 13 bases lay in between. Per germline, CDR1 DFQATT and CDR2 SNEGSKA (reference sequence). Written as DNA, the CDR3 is TGCAGTGCCTGGACCCGCGGGGCTTTCTTT. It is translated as CSAWTRGAFF.

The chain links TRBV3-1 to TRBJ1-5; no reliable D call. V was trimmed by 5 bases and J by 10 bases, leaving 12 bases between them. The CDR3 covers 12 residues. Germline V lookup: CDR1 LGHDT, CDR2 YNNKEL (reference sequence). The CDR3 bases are TGTGCCAGCAGCAACGGAGCCGATCCCCAGCATTTT. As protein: CASSNGADPQHF. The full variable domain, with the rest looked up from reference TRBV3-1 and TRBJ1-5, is DTAVSQTPKYLVTQMGNDKSIKCEQNLGHDTMYWYKQDSKKFLKIMFSYNNKELIINETVPNRFSPKSPDKAHLNLHINSLELGDSAVYFCASSNGADPQHFGDGTRLSIL.

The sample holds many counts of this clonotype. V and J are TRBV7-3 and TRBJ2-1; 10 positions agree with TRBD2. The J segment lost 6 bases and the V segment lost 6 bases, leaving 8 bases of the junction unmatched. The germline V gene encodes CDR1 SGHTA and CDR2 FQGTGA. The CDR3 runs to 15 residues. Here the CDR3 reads CASSSTSGVINEQFF. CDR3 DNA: TGTGCCAGCAGTTCCACTAGCGGGGTCATCAATGAGCAGTTCTTC.

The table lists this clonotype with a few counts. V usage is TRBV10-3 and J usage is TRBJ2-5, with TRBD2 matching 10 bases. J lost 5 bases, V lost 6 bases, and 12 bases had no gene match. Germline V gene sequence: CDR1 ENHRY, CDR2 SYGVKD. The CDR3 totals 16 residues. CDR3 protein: CAISPAGGLAKETQYF. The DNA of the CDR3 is TGTGCCATCAGCCCAGCGGGGGGGCTGGCCAAGGAGACCCAGTACTTC.

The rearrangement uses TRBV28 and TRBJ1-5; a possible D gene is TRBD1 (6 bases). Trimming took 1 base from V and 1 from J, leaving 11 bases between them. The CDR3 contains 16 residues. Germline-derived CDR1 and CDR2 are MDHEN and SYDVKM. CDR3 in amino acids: CASSLSGEGSNQPQHF. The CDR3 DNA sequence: TGTGCCAGCAGTTTATCAGGGGAGGGGAGCAATCAGCCCCAGCATTTT. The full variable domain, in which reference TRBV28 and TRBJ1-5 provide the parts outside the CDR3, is DVKVTQSSRYLVKRTGEKVFLECVQDMDHENMFWYRQDPGLGLRLIYFSYDVKMKEKGDIPEGYSVSREKKERFSLILESASTNQTSMYLCASSLSGEGSNQPQHFGDGTRLSIL.

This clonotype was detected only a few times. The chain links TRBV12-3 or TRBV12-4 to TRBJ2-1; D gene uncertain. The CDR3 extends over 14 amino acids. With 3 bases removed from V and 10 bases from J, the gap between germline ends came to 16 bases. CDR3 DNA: TGTGCCAGCAGTTTTGGGCTCGGAAGTGAGGAGCAGTTCTTC. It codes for CASSFGLGSEEQFF.

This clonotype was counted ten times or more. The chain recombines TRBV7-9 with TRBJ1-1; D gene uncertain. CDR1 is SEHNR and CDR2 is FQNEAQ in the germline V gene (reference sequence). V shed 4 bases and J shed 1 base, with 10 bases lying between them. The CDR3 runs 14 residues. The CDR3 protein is CASSSYGGNTEAFF. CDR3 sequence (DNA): TGTGCCAGCAGCTCGTACGGAGGGAACACTGAAGCTTTCTTT. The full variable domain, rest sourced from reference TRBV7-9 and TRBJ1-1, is DTGVSQNPRHKITKRGQNVTFRCDPISEHNRLYWYRQTLGQGPEFLTYFQNEAQLEKSRLLSDRFSAERPKGSFSTLEIQRTEQGDSAMYLCASSSYGGNTEAFFGQGTRLTVV.

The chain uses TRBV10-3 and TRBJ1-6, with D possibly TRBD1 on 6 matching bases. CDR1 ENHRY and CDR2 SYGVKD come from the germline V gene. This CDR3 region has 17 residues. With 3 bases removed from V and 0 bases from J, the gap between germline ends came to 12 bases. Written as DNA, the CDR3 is TGTGCCATCAGTGACCCGGGGGCGAGCTCCTATAATTCACCCCTCCACTTT. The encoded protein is CAISDPGASSYNSPLHF.

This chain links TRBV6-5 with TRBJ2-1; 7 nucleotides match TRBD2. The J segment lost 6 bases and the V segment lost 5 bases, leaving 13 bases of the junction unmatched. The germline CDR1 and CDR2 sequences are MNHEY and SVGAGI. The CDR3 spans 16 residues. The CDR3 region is CASSTGAGRGVNEQFF. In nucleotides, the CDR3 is TGTGCCAGCAGTACGGGTGCAGGGAGGGGTGTCAATGAGCAGTTCTTC.

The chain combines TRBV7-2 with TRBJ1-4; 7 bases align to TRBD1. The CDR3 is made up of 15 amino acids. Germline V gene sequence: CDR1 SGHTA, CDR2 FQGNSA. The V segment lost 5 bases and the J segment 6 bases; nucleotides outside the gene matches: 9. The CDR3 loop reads CASSPDRAGDEKLFF. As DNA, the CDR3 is TGTGCCAGCAGCCCAGACAGGGCTGGGGATGAAAAACTGTTTTTT.

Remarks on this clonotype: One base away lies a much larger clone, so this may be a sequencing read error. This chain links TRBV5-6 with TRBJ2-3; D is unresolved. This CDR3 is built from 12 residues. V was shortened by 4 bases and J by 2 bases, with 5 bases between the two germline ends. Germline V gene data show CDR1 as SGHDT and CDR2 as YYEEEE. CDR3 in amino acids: CASSEDTDTQYF. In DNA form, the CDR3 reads TGTGCCAGCAGCGAAGACACAGATACGCAGTATTTT.

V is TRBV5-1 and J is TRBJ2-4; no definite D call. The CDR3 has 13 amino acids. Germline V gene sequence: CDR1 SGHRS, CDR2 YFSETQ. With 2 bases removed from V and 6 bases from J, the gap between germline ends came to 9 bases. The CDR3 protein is CASSLGGVNIQYF. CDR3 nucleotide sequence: TGCGCCAGCAGCTTAGGCGGAGTAAACATTCAGTACTTC.

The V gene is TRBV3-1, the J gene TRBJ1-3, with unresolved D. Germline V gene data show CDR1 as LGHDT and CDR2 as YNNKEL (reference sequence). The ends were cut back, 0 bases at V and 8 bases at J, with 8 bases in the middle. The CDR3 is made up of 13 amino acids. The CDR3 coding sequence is TGTGCCAGCAGCCAAGATATTAGGCACACCATATATTTT. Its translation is CASSQDIRHTIYF.

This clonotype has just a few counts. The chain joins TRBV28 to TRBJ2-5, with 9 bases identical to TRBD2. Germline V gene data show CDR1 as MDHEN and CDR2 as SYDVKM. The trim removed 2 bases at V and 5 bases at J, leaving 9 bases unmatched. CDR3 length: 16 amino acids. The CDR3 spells CASSLVGGGAGETQYF. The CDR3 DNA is TGTGCCAGCAGTTTAGTTGGCGGGGGGGCCGGTGAGACCCAGTACTTC.

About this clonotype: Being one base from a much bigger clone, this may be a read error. Here the CDR3 DNA reads TGTGCCAGCTGGGGGGGGGCCACAGATACGCAGTATTTT. As protein: CASWGGATDTQYF. This chain joins TRBV21-1 and TRBJ2-3; the D call in the table, TRBD1, was not verified against the DNA. TRBV21-1 is listed as a pseudogene. CDR3 length equals 13 residues.

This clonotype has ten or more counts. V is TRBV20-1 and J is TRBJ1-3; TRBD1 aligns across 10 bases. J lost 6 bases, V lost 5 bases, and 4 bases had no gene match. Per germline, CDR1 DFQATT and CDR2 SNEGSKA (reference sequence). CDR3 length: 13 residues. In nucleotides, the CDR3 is TGCAGTGCTCTGGGGACAGGGGAAAACACCATATATTTT. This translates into CSALGTGENTIYF.

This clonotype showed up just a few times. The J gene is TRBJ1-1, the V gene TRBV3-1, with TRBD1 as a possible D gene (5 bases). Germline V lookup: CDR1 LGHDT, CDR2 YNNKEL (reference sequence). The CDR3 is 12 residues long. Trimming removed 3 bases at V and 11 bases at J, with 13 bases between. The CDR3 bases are TGTGCCAGCAGCCAGGGGACTCTAGGGGCTTTCTTT. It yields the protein CASSQGTLGAFF.

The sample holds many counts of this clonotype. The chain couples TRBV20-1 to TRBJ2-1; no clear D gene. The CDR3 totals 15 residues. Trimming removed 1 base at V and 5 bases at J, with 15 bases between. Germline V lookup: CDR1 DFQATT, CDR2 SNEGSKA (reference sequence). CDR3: CSARGSPGANNEQFF. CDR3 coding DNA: TGCAGTGCTAGAGGAAGCCCAGGTGCAAACAATGAGCAGTTCTTC.

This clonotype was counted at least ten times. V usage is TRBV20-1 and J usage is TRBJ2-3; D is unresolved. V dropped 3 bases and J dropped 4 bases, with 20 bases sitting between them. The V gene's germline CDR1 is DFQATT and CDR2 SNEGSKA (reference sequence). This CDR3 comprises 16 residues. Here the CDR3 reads CSARAPTPEVPDTQYF. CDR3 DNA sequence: TGCAGTGCTAGGGCCCCGACTCCTGAGGTCCCAGATACGCAGTATTTT.

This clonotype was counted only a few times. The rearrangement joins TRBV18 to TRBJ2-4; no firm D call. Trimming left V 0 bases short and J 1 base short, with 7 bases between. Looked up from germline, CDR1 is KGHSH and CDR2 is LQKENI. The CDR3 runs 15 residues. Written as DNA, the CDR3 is TGTGCCAGCTCACCACCAGCCTTGGCCAAAAACATTCAGTACTTC. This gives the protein CASSPPALAKNIQYF.

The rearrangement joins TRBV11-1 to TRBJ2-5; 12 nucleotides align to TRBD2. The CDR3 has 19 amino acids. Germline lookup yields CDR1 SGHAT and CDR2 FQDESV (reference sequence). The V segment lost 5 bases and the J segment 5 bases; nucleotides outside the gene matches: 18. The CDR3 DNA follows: TGTGCCAGCAGCGTCCGAACCATACTAGCGGGGGGCGCATGGGAGACCCAGTACTTC. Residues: CASSVRTILAGGAWETQYF. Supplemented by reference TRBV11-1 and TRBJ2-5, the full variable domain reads EAEVAQSPRYKITEKSQAVAFWCDPISGHATLYWYRQILGQGPELLVQFQDESVVDDSQLPKDRFSAERLKGVDSTLKIQPAELGDSAMYLCASSVRTILAGGAWETQYFGPGTRLLVL.

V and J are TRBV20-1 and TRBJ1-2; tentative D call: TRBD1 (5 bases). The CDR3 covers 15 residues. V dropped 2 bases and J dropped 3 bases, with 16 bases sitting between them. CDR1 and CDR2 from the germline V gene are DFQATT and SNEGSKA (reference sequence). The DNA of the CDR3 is TGCAGTGCTAGAAAATTGGAGGTGGGGGACTATGGCTACACCTTC. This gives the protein CSARKLEVGDYGYTF.

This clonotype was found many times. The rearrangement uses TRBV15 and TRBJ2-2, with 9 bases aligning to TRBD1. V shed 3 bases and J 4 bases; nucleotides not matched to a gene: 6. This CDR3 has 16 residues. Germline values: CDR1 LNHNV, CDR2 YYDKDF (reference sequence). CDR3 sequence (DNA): TGTGCCACCAGCAGGGTGGTGACAGGGGGCACCGGGGAGCTGTTTTTT. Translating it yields CATSRVVTGGTGELFF.

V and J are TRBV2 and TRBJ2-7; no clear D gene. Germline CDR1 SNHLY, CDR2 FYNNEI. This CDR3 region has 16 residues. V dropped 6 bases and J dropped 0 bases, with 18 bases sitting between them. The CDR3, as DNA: TGTGCCAGCAGAGTTGGAGCGCCTGACATCTCCTACGAGCAGTACGTC. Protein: CASRVGAPDISYEQYV.

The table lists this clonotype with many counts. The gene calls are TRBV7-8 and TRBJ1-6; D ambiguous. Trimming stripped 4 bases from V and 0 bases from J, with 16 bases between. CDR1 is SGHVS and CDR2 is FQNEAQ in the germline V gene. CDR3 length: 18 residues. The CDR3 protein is CASSSTPGGSSYNSPLHF. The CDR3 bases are TGTGCCAGCAGCTCCACACCTGGCGGGAGCTCCTATAATTCACCCCTCCACTTT.